This T cell receptor beta chain was recovered during a study of long-term antiretroviral therapy in people with HIV (dated by TCRdb to 2021 to 2024). With respect to the entire study: The earliest samples were collected roughly a decade before the 2015 WHO recommendation for immediate ART, at a time when ART was usually postponed until CD4 counts fell. This retrospective serial study examined whether starting ART and sustained HIV suppression were associated with changes in the composition and diversity of the TRB repertoire in peripheral blood. A total of roughly 200 cryopreserved PBMC samples came from 30 or so adults with confirmed HIV infection and were collected serially over a mean of approximately six years (range 1-12). Among the approximately 32 participants with HIV, over nine were female. No cross-contamination during QIAcube processing turned up in test extractions that ran a monoclonal T-cell line alongside approximately 35 polyclonal samples. Findings and caveats that apply to the study as a whole: A significant increase in TRB diversity was found to be associated with ART initiation, although TRB diversity was observed to remain significantly below that of transplant donor controls even after long-term ART. The samples span the years 2004 to 2017, and the ART regimens used may be less effective than current regimens. CDR3 length ranges in HIV repertoires were narrower than in controls, and network structure suggested an antigen-experienced repertoire with only a slight naive shift after ART. Because cell numbers in pre-ART samples were limited, unsorted PBMC were profiled instead of sorted CD4+ and CD8+ T cells. Inferences about post-ART repertoire changes are limited because no data were available on ART adherence, viral resistance or therapy changes. Since PBMC availability was limited, sequencing covered only the TCR beta chain, with no alpha chain pairing. At every time point, the repertoire was dominated by expanded TRB clones first identified before ART initiation, although this dominance fluctuated and, in many PLHIV, declined after ART.

The immunoSEQ hsTCRB v3.0 assay was used at survey level resolution to sequence the TRB variable region. TRB sequencing targeted a depth of about 40,000-50,000 T-cell genomes per sample. Pooled TRB libraries were sequenced on an Illumina MiSeq with a v3 150-cycle kit. As for how the authors treated the data: Repertoire analysis ran in R within a reproducible Nextflow workflow covering QC, data transformation and analysis. LymphoSeq2, an R package for AIRR-Seq data exploration, was used to implement custom analyses. Four samples yielding fewer than 5000 total TRB sequences were excluded, leaving more than 150 analyzed HIV repertoires. Among the approximately 190 HIV repertoires that were kept, 59 were collected before ART initiation and more than 120 were collected after ART initiation. Repertoires were downsampled to 5000 TRB nucleotide sequences, and summary statistics were averaged over 100 downsampling iterations. TRB sequences were retained for analysis only if CDR3 regions of at least seven amino acids were present. Diversity was measured with a Shannon entropy-derived clonality score and the Gini coefficient. In repertoire networks, the top 5000 CDR3 amino acid sequences were linked whenever an edit distance of one separated two sequences. For TRB CDR3 amino acid sequences, GLIPH2 was used to predict antigen specificity groups and MHC restriction. To flag known CMV, EBV, HIV or tissue antigen associations, CDR3 amino acid sequences were matched against VDJdb and McPAS-TCR. Pre-ART, post-ART and control groups were compared with Wilcoxon signed-rank tests and Holm-Bonferroni correction. Imported from immuneACCESS, the table was reduced by TCRdb to in-frame sequences with V and J called. These copies leave out some clones; in studies compared against another copy, an unresolved V gene accounts for under half, and the cause of the remainder is not known. That table gives V, J and clone size, and the DNA gave D and trimming. A total of 20,000 to 25,000 clones appear in this sample, about four fifths of them only once. The ten largest make up 5.6% of the sample.

The CDR3, from cysteine to phenylalanine, totals 15 residues. The read is trimmed to its CDR3 DNA, 45 bases read in frame from base 1. Inclusion was restricted to participants for whom at least one PBMC sample before ART initiation and at least two post-ART samples were available. Treatment was received in the United States of America by all participants with HIV. Before DNA extraction, cryopreserved samples containing roughly 0.9-10 million PBMC were thawed and washed. At the time of the earliest PBMC sample for each participant with HIV, ages ranged from 23 to 54 years. Each participant contributed PBMC samples from 1-4 timepoints before ART initiation and 2-8 timepoints after ART initiation, with a median of 7 samples. Serial HIV viral load, CD4+ T-cell count, ART history and demographic data were obtained for every participant. Genomic DNA was extracted from unsorted PBMC with a Qiagen kit on a QIAcube, with processing performed in batches of 12 samples.

Points on this clone: Its target antigen remains unknown. Base qualities are not provided; no much larger clone lies one nucleotide away.

The sequenced sample was unsorted PBMCs, obtained 0.7 years before starting antiretroviral therapy. The TCR sequence derives from a man younger than 45 with HIV. The rearranged chain carries TRBV21-1 and TRBJ1-5. TRBV21-1 is flagged as a pseudogene. Here the CDR3 is given as CASPHRRGGNQPQHF. The DNA sequence is given as TGTGCCAGCCCCCACAGGCGGGGTGGCAATCAGCCCCAGCATTTT.